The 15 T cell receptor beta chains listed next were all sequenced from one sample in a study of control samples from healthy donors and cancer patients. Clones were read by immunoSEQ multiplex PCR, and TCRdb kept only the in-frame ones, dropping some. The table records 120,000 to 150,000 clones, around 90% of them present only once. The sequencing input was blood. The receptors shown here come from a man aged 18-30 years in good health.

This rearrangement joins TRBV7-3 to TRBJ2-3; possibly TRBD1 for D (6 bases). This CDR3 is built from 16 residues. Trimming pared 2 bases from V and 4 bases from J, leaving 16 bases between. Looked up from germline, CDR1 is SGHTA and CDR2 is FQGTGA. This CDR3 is CASSLEARGEADTQYF. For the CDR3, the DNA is TGTGCCAGCAGCTTAGAGGCCAGGGGAGAGGCAGATACGCAGTATTTT. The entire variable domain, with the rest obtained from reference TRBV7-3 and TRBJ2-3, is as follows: GAGVSQTPSNKVTEKGKYVELRCDPISGHTALYWYRQSLGQGPEFLIYFQGTGAADDSGLPNDRFFAVRPEGSVSTLKIQRTERGDSAVYLCASSLEARGEADTQYFGPGTRLTVL.

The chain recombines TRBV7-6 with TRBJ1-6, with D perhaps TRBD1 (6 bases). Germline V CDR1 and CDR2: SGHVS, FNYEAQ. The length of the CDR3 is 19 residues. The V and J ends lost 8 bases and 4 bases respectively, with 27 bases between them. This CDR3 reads CASPPPEVRTENYNSPLHF. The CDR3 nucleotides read TGTGCCAGCCCCCCCCCTGAGGTTCGGACAGAGAATTATAATTCACCCCTCCACTTT. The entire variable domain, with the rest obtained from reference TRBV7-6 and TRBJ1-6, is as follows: GAGVSQSPRYKVTKRGQDVALRCDPISGHVSLYWYRQALGQGPEFLTYFNYEAQQDKSGLPNDRFSAERPEGSISTLTIQRTEQRDSAMYRCASPPPEVRTENYNSPLHFGNGTRLTVT.

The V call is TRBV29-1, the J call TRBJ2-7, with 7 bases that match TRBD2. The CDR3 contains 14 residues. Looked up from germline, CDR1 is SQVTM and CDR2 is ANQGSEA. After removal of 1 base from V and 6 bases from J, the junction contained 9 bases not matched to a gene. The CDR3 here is CSVEGGRALREQYF. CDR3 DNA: TGCAGCGTTGAAGGGGGGAGGGCGTTACGCGAGCAGTACTTC.

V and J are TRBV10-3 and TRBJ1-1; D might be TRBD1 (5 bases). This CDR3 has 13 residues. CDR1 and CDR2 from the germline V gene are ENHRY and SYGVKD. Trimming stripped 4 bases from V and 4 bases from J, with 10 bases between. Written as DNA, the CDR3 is TGTGCCATCAGTGGGGGGGTCGTCACTGAAGCTTTCTTT. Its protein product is CAISGGVVTEAFF.

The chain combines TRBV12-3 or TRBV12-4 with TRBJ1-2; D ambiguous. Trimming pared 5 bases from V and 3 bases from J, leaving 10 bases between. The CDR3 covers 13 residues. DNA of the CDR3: TGTGCCAGCAGTCCGACGGCCTACTATGGCTACACCTTC. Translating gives CASSPTAYYGYTF.

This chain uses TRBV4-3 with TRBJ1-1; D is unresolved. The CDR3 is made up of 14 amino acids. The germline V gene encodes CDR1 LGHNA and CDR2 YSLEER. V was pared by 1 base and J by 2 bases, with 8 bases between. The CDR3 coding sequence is TGCGCCAGCAGCCAAGCCGCGGTAAACACTGAAGCTTTCTTT. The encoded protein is CASSQAAVNTEAFF.

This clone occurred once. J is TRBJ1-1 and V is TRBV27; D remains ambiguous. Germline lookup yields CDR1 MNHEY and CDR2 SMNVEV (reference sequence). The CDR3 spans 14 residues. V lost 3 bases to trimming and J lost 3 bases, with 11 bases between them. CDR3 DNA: TGTGCCAGCAGTTTGGGAGCTTCTTACACTGAAGCTTTCTTT. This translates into CASSLGASYTEAFF.

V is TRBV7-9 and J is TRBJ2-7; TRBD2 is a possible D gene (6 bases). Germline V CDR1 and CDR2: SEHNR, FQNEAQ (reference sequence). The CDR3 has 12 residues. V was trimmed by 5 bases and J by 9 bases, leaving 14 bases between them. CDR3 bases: TGTGCCAGCAGCCTTGGGACTTCGGGGCAGTACTTC. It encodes CASSLGTSGQYF.

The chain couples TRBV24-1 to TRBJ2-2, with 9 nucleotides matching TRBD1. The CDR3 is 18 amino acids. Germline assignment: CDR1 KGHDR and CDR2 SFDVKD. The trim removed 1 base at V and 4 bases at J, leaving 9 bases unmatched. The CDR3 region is CATSDFGTGSGPTGELFF. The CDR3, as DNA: TGTGCCACCAGTGATTTTGGGACAGGGTCCGGTCCCACCGGGGAGCTGTTTTTT.

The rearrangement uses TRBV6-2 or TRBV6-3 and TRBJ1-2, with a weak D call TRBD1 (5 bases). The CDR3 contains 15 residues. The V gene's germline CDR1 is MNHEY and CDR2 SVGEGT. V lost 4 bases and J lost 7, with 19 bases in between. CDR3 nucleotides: TGTGCCAGCAGTTGGGCACACGGAGGGGTACTTGGCTACACCTTC. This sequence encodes CASSWAHGGVLGYTF.

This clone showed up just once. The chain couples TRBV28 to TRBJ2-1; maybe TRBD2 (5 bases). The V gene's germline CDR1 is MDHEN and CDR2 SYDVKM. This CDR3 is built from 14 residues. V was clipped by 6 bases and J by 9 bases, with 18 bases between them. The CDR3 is CASRDILGSGEQFF. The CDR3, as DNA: TGTGCCAGCAGAGACATACTAGGGTCGGGTGAGCAGTTCTTC.

CDR3 coding DNA: TGTGCCAGTAGTAAGAGCAGGGGGCGCCACGAGCAGTACTTC. This encodes CASSKSRGRHEQYF. V is TRBV19 and J is TRBJ2-7; TRBD1 agrees at 8 bases. The CDR3 length is 14 residues. V gave up 4 bases and J gave up 5 bases; unmatched junction bases: 7. Germline V gene data show CDR1 as LNHDA and CDR2 as SQIVND (reference sequence). Drawing the rest from reference TRBV19 and TRBJ2-7, the complete variable domain is DGGITQSPKYLFRKEGQNVTLSCEQNLNHDAMYWYRQDPGQGLRLIYYSQIVNDFQKGDIAEGYSVSREKKESFPLTVTSAQKNPTAFYLCASSKSRGRHEQYFGPGTRLTVT.

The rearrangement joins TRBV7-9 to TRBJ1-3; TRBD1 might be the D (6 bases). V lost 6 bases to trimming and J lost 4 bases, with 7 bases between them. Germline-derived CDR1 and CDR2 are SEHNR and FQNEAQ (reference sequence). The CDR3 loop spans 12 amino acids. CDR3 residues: CASRTGGNTIYF. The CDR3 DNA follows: TGTGCCAGCAGGACAGGAGGAAACACCATATATTTT.

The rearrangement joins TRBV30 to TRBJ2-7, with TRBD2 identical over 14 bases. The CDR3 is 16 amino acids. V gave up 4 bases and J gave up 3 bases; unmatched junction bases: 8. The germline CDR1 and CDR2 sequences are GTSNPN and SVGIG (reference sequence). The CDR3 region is CAWTGTSGGLYYEQYF. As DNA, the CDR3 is TGTGCCTGGACAGGGACTAGCGGGGGTCTATACTACGAGCAGTACTTC.

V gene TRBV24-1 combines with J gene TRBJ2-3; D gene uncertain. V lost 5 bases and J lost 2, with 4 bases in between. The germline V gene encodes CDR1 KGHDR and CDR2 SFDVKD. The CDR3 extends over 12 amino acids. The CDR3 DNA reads TGTGCCACCAGTGGCAACACAGATACGCAGTATTTT. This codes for CATSGNTDTQYF.